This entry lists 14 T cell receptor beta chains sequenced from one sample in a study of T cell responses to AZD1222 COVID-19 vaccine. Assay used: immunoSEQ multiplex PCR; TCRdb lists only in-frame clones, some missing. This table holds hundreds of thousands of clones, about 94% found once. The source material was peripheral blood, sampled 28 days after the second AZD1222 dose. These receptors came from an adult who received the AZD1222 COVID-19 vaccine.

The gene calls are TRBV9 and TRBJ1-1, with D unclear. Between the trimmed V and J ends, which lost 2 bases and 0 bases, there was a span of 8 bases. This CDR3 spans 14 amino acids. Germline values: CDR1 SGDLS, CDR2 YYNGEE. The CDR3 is CASSVGSMNTEAFF. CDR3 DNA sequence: TGTGCCAGCAGCGTCGGCAGCATGAACACTGAAGCTTTCTTT. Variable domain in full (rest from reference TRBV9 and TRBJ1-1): DSGVTQTPKHLITATGQRVTLRCSPRSGDLSVYWYQQSLDQGLQFLIQYYNGEERAKGNILERFSAQQFPDLHSELNLSSLELGDSALYFCASSVGSMNTEAFFGQGTRLTVV.

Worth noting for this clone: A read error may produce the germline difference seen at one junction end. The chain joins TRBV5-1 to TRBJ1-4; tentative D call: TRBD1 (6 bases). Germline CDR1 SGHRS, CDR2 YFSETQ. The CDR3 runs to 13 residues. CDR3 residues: CASSPAPGERLFF. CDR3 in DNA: TGCGCCAGCAGCCCGGCCCCAGGGGAAAGACTGTTTTTT.

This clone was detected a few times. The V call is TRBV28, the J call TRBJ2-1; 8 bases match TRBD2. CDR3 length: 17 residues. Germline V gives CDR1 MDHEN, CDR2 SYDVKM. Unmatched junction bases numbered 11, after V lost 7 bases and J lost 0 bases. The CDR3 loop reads CASTSPSGSSSYNEQFF. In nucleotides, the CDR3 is TGTGCCAGCACCTCCCCTAGCGGGTCGAGCTCCTACAATGAGCAGTTCTTC.

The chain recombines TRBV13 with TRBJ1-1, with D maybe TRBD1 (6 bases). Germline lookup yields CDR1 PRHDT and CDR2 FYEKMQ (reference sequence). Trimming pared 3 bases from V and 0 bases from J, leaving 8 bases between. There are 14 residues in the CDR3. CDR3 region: CASSFQGLNTEAFF. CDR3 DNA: TGTGCCAGCAGCTTTCAGGGGCTGAACACTGAAGCTTTCTTT.

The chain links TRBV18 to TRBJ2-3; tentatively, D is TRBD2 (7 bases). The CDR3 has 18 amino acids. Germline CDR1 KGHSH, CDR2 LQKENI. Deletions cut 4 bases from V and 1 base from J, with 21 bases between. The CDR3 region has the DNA TGTGCCAGCTCACAGGACAGAAATCTAGCGGAGCGCACAGATACGCAGTATTTT. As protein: CASSQDRNLAERTDTQYF.

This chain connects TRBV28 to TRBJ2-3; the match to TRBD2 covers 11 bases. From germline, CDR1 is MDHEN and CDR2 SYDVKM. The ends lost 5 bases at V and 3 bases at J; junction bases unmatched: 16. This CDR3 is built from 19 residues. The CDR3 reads CASSPVRARPSGGTDTQYF. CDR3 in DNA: TGTGCCAGCAGTCCCGTTAGGGCTCGGCCTAGCGGGGGGACAGATACGCAGTATTTT.

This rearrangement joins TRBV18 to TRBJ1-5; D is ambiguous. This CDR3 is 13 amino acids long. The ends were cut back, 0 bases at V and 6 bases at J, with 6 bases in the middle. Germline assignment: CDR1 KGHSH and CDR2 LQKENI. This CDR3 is CASSPPSGQPQHF. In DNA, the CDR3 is TGTGCCAGCTCACCACCGAGTGGTCAGCCCCAGCATTTT.

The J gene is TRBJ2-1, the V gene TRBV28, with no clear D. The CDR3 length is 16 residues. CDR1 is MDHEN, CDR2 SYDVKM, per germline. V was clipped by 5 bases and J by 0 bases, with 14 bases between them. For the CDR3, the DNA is TGTGCCAGCAGTAGGGCCGGCCAGAGCTCCTACAATGAGCAGTTCTTC. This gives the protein CASSRAGQSSYNEQFF. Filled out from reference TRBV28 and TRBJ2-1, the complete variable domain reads DVKVTQSSRYLVKRTGEKVFLECVQDMDHENMFWYRQDPGLGLRLIYFSYDVKMKEKGDIPEGYSVSREKKERFSLILESASTNQTSMYLCASSRAGQSSYNEQFFGPGTRLTVL.

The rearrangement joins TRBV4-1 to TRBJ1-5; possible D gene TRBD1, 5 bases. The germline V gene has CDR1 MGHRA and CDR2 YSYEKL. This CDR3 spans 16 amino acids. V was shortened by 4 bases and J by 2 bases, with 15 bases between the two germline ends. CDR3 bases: TGCGCCAGCAGCCGGGACGGGGTTCGGGGCAATCAGCCCCAGCATTTT. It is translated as CASSRDGVRGNQPQHF.

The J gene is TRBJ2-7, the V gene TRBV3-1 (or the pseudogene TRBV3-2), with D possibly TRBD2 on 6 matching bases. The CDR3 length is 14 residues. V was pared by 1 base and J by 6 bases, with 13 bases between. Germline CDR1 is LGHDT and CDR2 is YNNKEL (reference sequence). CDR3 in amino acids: CASSQAVTEGEQYF. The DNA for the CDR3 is TGTGCCAGCAGCCAAGCAGTCACGGAGGGCGAGCAGTACTTC.

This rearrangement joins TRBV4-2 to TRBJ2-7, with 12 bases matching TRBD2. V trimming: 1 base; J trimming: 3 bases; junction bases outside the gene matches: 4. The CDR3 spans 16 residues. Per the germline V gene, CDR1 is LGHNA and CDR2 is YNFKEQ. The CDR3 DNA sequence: TGTGCCAGCAGCCAAGGACTAGCGGGGGTCTACTACGAGCAGTACTTC. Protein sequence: CASSQGLAGVYYEQYF.

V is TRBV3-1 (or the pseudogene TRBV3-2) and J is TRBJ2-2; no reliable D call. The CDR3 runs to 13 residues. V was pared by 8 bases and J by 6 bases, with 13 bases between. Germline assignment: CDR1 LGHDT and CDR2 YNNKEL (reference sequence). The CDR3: CASRQTGPGELFF. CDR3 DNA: TGTGCCAGCCGACAAACCGGGCCCGGGGAGCTGTTTTTT.

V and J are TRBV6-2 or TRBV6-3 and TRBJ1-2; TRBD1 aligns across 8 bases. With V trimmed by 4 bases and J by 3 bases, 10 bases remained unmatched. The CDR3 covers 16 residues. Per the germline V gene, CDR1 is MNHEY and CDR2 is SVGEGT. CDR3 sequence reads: CASSSDRVYPHYGYTF. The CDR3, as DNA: TGTGCCAGCAGTTCGGACAGGGTCTACCCCCACTATGGCTACACCTTC.

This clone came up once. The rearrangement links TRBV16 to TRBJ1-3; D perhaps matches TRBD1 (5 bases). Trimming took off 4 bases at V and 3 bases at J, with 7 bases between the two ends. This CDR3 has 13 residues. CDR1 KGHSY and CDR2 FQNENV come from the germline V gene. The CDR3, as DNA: TGTGCCAGCAGCCGGGGCAATGGAAACACCATATATTTT. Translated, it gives CASSRGNGNTIYF.